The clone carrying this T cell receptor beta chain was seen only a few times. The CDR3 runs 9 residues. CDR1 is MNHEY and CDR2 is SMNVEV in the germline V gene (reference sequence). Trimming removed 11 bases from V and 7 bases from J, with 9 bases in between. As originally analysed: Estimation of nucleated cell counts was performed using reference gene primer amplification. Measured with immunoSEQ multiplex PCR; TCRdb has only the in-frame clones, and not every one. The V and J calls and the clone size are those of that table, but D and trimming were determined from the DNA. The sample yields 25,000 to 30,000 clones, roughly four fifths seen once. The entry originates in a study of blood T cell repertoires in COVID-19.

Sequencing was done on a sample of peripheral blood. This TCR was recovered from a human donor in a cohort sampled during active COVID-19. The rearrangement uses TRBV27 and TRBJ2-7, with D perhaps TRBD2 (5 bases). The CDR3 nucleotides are TGTGCCCGCCGCGGGGAGCAGTACTTC. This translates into CARRGEQYF.